This paragraph reports one TCR beta chain. This entry comes from a study of blood T cell repertoires in COVID-19. Only in-frame clones appear in the TCRdb table, and some are missing; sequencing was by immunoSEQ multiplex PCR. The sample lists more than 300,000 clones, roughly 91% occurring once. There are 12 residues in the CDR3. V dropped 1 base and J dropped 13 bases, with 11 bases sitting between them. In germline, CDR1 is SEHNR, CDR2 FQNEAQ (reference sequence). The sample comprised PBMCs or T cells enriched from blood (not recorded which). The TCR comes from a woman aged 18 to 35 who had recovered from COVID-19. This rearrangement joins TRBV7-9 to TRBJ1-5; no clear D. The CDR3 reads CASSLEEGPQHF. CDR3 in DNA: TGTGCCAGCAGCTTAGAAGAGGGCCCGCAGCATTTT. The variable domain in full, completed from reference TRBV7-9 and TRBJ1-5, reads DTGVSQNPRHKITKRGQNVTFRCDPISEHNRLYWYRQTLGQGPEFLTYFQNEAQLEKSRLLSDRFSAERPKGSFSTLEIQRTEQGDSAMYLCASSLEEGPQHFGDGTRLSIL.